This T cell receptor (beta chain) derives from a study of T-cell reconstitution after alpha-beta-depleted transplantation in children. The table lists this clonotype with a count of one. No antigen is known for it. V lost 0 bases to trimming and J lost 4 bases, with 6 bases between them. Looked up from germline, CDR1 is LGHDT and CDR2 is YNNKEL (reference sequence). The CDR3 spans 14 residues. Study-wide points: Most T-cell counts and diversity one year after the transplant came from T cells that were newly produced. Expanded clones from the graft, numbering several hundred, reportedly supplied alpha-beta T cells about two months after transplant.

TCRbeta library construction was performed incorporating unique molecular identifiers. TCRdb re-derived calls from the PCR reads in MiXCR, one entry per CDR3 protein. The sample carries about 60,000 distinct CDR3 sequences, approximately 43% recorded once. The rearrangement links TRBV3-1 to TRBJ2-2; D is ambiguous. The source was PBMCs, mostly from graft donor cells, collected 360 days after TCRalphabeta/CD19-depleted stem cell transplant. The TCR comes from a male patient younger than 18 who had a stem cell transplant for acute lymphoblastic leukemia, so the T cells may come from the graft donor. For the CDR3, the DNA is TGTGCCAGCAGCCAAGATTGGAGCACCGGGGAGCTGTTTTTT. Translating gives CASSQDWSTGELFF.